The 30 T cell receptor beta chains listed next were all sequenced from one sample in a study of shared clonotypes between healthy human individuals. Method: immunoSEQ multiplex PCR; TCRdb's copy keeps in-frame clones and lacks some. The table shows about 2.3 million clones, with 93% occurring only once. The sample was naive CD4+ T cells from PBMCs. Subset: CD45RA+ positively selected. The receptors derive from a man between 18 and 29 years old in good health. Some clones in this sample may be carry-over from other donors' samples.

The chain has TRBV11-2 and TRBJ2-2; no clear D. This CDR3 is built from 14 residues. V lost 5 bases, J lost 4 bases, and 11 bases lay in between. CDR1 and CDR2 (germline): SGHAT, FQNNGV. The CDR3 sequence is CASSARTATGELFF. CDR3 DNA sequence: TGTGCCAGCAGCGCGCGGACGGCCACCGGGGAGCTGTTTTTT.

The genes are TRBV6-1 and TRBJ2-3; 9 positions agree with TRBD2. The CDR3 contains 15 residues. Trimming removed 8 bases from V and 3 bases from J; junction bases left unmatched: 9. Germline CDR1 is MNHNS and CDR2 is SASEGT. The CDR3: CASLPSGKWTDTQYF. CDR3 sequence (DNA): TGTGCCAGCCTTCCTAGCGGGAAATGGACAGATACGCAGTATTTT.

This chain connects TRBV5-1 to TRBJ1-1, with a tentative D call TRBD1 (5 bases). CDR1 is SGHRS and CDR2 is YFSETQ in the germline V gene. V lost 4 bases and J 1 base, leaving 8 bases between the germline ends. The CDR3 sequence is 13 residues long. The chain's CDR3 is CASSTDKNTEAFF. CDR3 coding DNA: TGCGCCAGCAGCACGGACAAGAACACTGAAGCTTTCTTT.

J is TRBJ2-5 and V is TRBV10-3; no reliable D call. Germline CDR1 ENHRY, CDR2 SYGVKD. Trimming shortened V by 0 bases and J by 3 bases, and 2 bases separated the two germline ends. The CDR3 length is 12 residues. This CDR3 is CAISESEETQYF. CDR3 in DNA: TGTGCCATCAGTGAGTCGGAAGAGACCCAGTACTTC.

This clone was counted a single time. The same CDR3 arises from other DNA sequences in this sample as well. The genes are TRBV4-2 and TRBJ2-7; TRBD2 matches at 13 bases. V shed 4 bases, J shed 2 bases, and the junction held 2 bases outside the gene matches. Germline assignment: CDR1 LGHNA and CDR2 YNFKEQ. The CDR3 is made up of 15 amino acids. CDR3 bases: TGTGCCAGCAGCCGAGGGACTAGCGGGACCTACGAGCAGTACTTC. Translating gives CASSRGTSGTYEQYF.

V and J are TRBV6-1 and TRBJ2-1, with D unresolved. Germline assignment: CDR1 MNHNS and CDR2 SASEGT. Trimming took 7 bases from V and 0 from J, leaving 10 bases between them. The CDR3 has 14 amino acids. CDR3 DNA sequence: TGTGCCAGCACCTGGGTTAGCTCCTACAATGAGCAGTTCTTC. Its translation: CASTWVSSYNEQFF.

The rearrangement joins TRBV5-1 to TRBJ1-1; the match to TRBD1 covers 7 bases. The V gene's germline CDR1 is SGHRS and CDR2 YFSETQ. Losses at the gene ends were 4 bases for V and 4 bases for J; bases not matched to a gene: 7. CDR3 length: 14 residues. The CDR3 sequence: CASSIMTGSTEAFF. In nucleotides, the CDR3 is TGCGCCAGCAGCATCATGACAGGGTCCACTGAAGCTTTCTTT.

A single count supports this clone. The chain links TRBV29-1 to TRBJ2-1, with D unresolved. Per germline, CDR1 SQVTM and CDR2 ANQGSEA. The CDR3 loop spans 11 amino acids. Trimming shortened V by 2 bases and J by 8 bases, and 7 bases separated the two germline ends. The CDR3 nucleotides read TGCAGCGTTGAACCTATCGATGAGCAGTTCTTC. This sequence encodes CSVEPIDEQFF.

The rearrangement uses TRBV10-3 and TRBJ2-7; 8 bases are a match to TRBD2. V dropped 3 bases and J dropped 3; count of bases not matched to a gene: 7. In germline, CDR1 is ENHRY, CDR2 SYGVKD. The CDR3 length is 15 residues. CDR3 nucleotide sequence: TGTGCCATCAGTGAACCCCAGCGGGAGAGCTACGAGCAGTACTTC. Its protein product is CAISEPQRESYEQYF.

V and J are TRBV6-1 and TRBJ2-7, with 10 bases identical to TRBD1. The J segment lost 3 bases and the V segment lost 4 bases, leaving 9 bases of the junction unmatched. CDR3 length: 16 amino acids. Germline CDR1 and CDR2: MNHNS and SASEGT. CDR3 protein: CASSGDSGTGVYEQYF. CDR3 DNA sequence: TGTGCCAGCAGTGGGGATTCCGGGACAGGGGTCTACGAGCAGTACTTC.

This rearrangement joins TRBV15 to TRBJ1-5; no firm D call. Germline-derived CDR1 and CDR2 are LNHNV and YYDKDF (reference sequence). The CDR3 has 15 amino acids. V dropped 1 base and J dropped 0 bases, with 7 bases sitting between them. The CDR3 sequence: CATSRVWDSNQPQHF. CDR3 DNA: TGTGCCACCAGCAGAGTATGGGATAGCAATCAGCCCCAGCATTTT.

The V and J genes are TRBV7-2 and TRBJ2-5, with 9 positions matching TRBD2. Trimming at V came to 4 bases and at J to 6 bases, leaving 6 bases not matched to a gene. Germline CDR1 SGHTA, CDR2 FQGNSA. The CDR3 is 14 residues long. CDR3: CASSSLSGSQTQYF. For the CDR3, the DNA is TGTGCCAGCAGCTCCCTTAGCGGGAGTCAGACCCAGTACTTC.

The CDR3 DNA sequence: TGTGCCAGCAGCCAAGATCTGATGAGGGACCGCGAAGCTTTCTTT. Encoded protein: CASSQDLMRDREAFF. V gene TRBV4-2 combines with J gene TRBJ1-1; D is possibly TRBD1 (5 bases). Germline assignment: CDR1 LGHNA and CDR2 YNFKEQ. The CDR3 loop spans 15 amino acids. V lost 0 bases to trimming and J lost 8 bases, with 16 bases between them.

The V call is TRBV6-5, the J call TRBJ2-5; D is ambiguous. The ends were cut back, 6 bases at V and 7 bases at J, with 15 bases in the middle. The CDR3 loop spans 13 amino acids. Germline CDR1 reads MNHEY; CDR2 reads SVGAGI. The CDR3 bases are TGTGCCAGCAGAGCCCCGGGTGGCGTGACCCAGTACTTC. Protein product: CASRAPGGVTQYF.

The CDR3 region has the DNA TGTGCCAGCTCGCGTACGACAGGGGGTCTAGAAGCTTTCTTT. Translated, it gives CASSRTTGGLEAFF. The chain is built from TRBV18 and TRBJ1-1, with 9 bases lining up with TRBD1. CDR1 is KGHSH, CDR2 LQKENI, per germline. The V and J ends lost 6 bases and 8 bases, in that order; junction bases with no gene match: 10. This CDR3 has 14 residues.

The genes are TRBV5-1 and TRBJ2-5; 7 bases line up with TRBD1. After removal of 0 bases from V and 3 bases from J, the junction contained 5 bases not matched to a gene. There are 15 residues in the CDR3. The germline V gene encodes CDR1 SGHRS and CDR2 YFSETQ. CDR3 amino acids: CASSLDPGGKETQYF. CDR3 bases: TGCGCCAGCAGCTTGGATCCAGGGGGAAAAGAGACCCAGTACTTC.

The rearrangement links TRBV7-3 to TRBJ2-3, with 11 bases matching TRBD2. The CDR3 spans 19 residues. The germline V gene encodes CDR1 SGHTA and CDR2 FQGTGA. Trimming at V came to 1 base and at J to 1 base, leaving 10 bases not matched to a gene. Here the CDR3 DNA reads TGTGCCAGCAGCTTAATGGGGGTAGCGGGAGGGCCCGGCACAGATACGCAGTATTTT. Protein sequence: CASSLMGVAGGPGTDTQYF.

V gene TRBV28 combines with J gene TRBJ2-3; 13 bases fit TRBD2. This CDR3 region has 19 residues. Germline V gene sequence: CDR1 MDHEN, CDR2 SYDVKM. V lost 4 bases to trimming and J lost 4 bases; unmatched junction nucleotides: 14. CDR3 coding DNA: TGTGCCAGCAGTTCTCATCCAGGACTAGCGGGAGTAATCGCAGATACGCAGTATTTT. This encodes CASSSHPGLAGVIADTQYF.

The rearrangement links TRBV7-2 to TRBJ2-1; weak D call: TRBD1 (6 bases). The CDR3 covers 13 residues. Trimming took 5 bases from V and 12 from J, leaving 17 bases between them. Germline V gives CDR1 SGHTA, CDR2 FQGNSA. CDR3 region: CASSRRQDLGQFF. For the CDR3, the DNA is TGTGCCAGCAGCCGTAGACAGGATCTTGGGCAGTTCTTC.

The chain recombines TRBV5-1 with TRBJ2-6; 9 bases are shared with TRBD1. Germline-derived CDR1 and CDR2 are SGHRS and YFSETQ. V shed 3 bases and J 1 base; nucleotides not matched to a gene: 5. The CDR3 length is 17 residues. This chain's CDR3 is CASSSGTGTSGANVLTF. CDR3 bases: TGCGCCAGCAGCTCCGGGACAGGGACTTCTGGGGCCAACGTCCTGACTTTC. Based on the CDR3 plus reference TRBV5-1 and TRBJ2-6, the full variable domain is KAGVTQTPRYLIKTRGQQVTLSCSPISGHRSVSWYQQTPGQGLQFLFEYFSETQRNKGNFPGRFSGRQFSNSRSEMNVSTLELGDSALYLCASSSGTGTSGANVLTFGAGSRLTVL.

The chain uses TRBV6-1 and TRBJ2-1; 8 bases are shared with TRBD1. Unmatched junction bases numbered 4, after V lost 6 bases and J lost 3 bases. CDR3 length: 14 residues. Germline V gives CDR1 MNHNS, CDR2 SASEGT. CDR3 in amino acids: CASSQGAHYNEQFF. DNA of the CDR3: TGTGCCAGCAGCCAGGGGGCCCACTACAATGAGCAGTTCTTC.

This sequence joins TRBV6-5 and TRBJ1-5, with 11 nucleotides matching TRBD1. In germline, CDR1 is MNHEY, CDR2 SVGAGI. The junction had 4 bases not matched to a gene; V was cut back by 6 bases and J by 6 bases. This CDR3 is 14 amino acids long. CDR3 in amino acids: CASRGQGASQPQHF. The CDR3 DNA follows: TGTGCCAGCAGAGGACAGGGGGCTTCTCAGCCCCAGCATTTT.

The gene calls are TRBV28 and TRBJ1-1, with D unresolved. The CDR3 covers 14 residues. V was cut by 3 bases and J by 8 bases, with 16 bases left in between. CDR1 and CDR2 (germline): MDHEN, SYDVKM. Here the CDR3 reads CASSLGSSLPEAFF. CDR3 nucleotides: TGTGCCAGCAGTTTGGGCAGCAGCCTTCCCGAAGCTTTCTTT.

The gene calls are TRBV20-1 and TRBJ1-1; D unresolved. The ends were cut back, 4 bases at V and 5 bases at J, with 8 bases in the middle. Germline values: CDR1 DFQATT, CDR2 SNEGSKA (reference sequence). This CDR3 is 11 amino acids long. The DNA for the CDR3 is TGCAGTGCTATAGACGCAACTGAAGCTTTCTTT. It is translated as CSAIDATEAFF.

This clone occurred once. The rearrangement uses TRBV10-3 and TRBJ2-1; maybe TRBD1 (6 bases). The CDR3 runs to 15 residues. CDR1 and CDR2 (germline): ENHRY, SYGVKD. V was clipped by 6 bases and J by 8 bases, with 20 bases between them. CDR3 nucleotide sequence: TGTGCCATCAGGGTGGGTGGTCCAGGGGATGATGAGCAGTTCTTC. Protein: CAIRVGGPGDDEQFF.

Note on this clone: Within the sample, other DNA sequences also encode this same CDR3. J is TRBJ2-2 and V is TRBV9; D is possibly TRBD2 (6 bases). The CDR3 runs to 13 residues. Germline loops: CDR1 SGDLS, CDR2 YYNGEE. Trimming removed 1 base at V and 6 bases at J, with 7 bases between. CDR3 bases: TGTGCCAGCAGCGTATCGGGAGCCGGGGAGCTGTTTTTT. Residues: CASSVSGAGELFF.

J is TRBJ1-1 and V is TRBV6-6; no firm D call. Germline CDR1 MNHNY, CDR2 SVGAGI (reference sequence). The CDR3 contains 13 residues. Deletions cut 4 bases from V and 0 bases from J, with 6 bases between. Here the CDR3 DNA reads TGTGCCAGCAGTTCATATGTGAACACTGAAGCTTTCTTT. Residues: CASSSYVNTEAFF.

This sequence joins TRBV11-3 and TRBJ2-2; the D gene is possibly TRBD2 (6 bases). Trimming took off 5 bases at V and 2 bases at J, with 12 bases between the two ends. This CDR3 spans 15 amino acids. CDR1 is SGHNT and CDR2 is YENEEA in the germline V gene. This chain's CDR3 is CASSAGLLNTGELFF. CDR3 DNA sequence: TGTGCCAGCAGCGCGGGACTCCTCAACACCGGGGAGCTGTTTTTT.

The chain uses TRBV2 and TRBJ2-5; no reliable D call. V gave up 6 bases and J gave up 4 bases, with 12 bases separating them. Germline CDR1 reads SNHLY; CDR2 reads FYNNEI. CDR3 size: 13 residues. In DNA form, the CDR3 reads TGTGCCAGCAGGCTTCTCCAAGGAGAGACCCAGTACTTC. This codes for CASRLLQGETQYF.

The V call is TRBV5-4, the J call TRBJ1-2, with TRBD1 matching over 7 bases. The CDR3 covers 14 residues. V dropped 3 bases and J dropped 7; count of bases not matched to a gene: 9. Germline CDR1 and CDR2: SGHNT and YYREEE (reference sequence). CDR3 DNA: TGTGCCAGCAGCTCCGACAGGGTATCGTTTGGCTACACCTTC. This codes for CASSSDRVSFGYTF.